Described below is a single T cell receptor (beta chain) sequence and its context. CDR1 is KGHSH, CDR2 LQKENI, per germline. The CDR3 length is 15 residues. V lost 1 base, J lost 2 bases, and 0 bases stayed unmatched. PCR used 60 Vbeta primers and 13 Jbeta primers. Here immunoSEQ multiplex PCR was the method, and the copy in TCRdb shows in-frame clones only, minus some. Here the sample spans approximately 56,000 clones, approximately 70% being singletons. This sample is part of a study of cytomegalovirus exposure and HLA in healthy donors. Study background: In a previous analysis, around 110 million unique TCR beta sequences were found from 150 million to 200 million T cells.

The chain links TRBV18 to TRBJ2-7; 12 nucleotides line up with TRBD2. This receptor was taken from a woman aged 45-65 years in good health and CMV-seropositive. The sequenced sample consisted of PBMCs. The CDR3 reads CASSPRTSGAYEQYF. In nucleotides, the CDR3 is TGTGCCAGCTCACCACGGACTAGCGGGGCCTACGAGCAGTACTTC. The full variable domain, with the rest looked up from reference TRBV18 and TRBJ2-7, is NAGVMQNPRHLVRRRGQEARLRCSPMKGHSHVYWYRQLPEEGLKFMVYLQKENIIDESGMPKERFSAEFPKEGPSILRIQQVVRGDSAAYFCASSPRTSGAYEQYFGPGTRLTVT.